This T cell receptor (beta chain) was recovered during a study of blood T cell repertoires in COVID-19. Across the whole study: Spain, Italy and the United States supplied samples that represented acute and convalescent COVID-19.

Followed over time, Seattle patients had been enrolled while infection was active. Original analysis: Reference gene primer amplification yielded estimated nucleated cell counts. Generated by immunoSEQ multiplex PCR, the TCRdb table keeps only in-frame clones and is missing some. The D gene and trimming were derived from the DNA, and the V and J assignments and clone size from that table. The sample shows about 250,000 clones, around 85% of them seen only once. Sequenced material: peripheral blood. This receptor was obtained from a human donor with COVID-19, enrolled during active disease. The donor label of this sample is uncertain.

CDR3 sequence reads: CASSLGGGTGNEQYF. CDR3 nucleotide sequence: TGTGCCAGCAGTTTAGGGGGTGGGACAGGGAACGAGCAGTACTTC. The rearrangement links TRBV28 to TRBJ2-7, with 9 bases aligning to TRBD1. The germline gives CDR1 MDHEN, CDR2 SYDVKM. There are 15 residues in the CDR3. Trimming at V came to 2 bases and at J to 5 bases, leaving 7 bases not matched to a gene.